One sample yielded the 2 T cell receptor beta chains listed below, sequenced in a study of T cell responses to AZD1222 COVID-19 vaccine. Measured with immunoSEQ multiplex PCR; TCRdb has only the in-frame clones, and not every one. The sample lists tens of thousands of clones, 65% to 85% seen once, with over 20% in the top ten. Source: peripheral blood, taken on day 0 of AZD1222 vaccination. These receptors were taken from an adult in good health.

This clone was observed once. The V call is TRBV5-5, the J call TRBJ1-1; no reliable D call. Per germline, CDR1 SGHKS and CDR2 YYEKEE (reference sequence). Between the trimmed V and J ends, which lost 0 bases and 1 base, there was a span of 10 bases. This CDR3 has 15 residues. The CDR3 loop is CASSLEGGGNTEAFF. CDR3 DNA sequence: TGTGCCAGCAGCTTGGAGGGTGGCGGGAACACTGAAGCTTTCTTT.

The chain combines TRBV6-2 or TRBV6-3 with TRBJ2-7; TRBD1 matches 11 bases. Trimming at V came to 2 bases and at J to 3 bases, leaving 0 bases not matched to a gene. The CDR3 consists of 14 residues. Germline CDR1 and CDR2: MNHEY and SVGEGT. CDR3 residues: CASSYGTGGYEQYF. The DNA of the CDR3 is TGTGCCAGCAGTTACGGGACAGGGGGCTACGAGCAGTACTTC.